This T cell receptor beta chain was sequenced for a study of OX40 agonist ivuxolimab in advanced cancers. Study background: Cohort: 65% to 90% men, mean age roughly 60, aged about 23 to 80. Three patients, one with hepatocellular carcinoma and two with cutaneous melanoma, responded partially.

Broader study findings: Researchers report that CD8+ T cells had, on average, more expanded clones than CD4+.

This table comes from immunoSEQ multiplex PCR, and its TCRdb copy is limited to in-frame clones, with some not included. The data hold 35,000 to 45,000 clones, with around 87% observed a single time. Comments on this clone: The antigen remains undetermined.

Germline CDR1 reads MNHEY; CDR2 reads SVGAGI. Trimming took 7 bases from V and 9 from J, leaving 19 bases between them. The length of the CDR3 is 15 residues. Enrollment shut out patients with autoimmune disease history or systemic immunosuppression. The material sequenced was CD4+ or CD8+ T cells sorted from blood, taken in a trial of the OX40 agonist ivuxolimab. The clonotype originates from an adult with an advanced solid tumor such as melanoma, head and neck, liver or kidney cancer. The rearrangement uses TRBV6-5 and TRBJ1-6; D unresolved. The CDR3 spells CASNSRTRAPSPLHF. Written as DNA, the CDR3 is TGTGCCAGCAATAGCCGGACTCGTGCCCCTTCACCCCTCCACTTT.